Given below is one T cell receptor (beta chain) in context. This sample was included in a study of blood T cells in healthy people across ages. Germline loops: CDR1 MNHNS, CDR2 SASEGT. Trimming removed 7 bases at V and 6 bases at J, with 7 bases between. CDR3 length: 12 residues. For the second PCR, which ran for roughly 7 to 11 cycles, a sample-barcoded 5' primer and a J-beta primer mix were used. One entry per CDR3 protein results from TCRdb running MiXCR on the 5' RACE reads. The sample has under 850,000 distinct CDR3 sequences, roughly 40% seen once. This TCR derives from a man younger than 35 in good health. The sequenced sample was blood. The chain has TRBV6-1 and TRBJ1-6; D uncertain. The CDR3 DNA reads TGTGCCAGCAAGGCTGGTAATTCACCCCTCCACTTT. As protein: CASKAGNSPLHF.